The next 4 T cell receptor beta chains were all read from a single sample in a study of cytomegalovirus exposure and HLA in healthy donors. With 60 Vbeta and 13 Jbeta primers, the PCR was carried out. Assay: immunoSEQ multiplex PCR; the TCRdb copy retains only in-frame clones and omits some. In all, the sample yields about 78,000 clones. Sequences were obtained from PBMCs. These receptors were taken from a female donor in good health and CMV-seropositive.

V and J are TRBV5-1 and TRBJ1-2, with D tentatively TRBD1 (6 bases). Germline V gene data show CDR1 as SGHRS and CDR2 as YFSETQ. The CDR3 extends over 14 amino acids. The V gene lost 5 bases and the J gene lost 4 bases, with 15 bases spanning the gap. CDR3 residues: CASSMTGSLYGYTF. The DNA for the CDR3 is TGCGCCAGCAGTATGACAGGTAGCCTCTATGGCTACACCTTC.

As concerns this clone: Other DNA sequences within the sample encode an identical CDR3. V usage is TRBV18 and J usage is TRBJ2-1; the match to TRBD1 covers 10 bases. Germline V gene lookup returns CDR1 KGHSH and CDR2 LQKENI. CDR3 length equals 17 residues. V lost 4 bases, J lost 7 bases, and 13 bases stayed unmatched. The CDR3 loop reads CASSRLTTGGAGNEQFF. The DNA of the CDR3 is TGTGCCAGCTCACGCCTGACGACAGGGGGCGCTGGTAATGAGCAGTTCTTC. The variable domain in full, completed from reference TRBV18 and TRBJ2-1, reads NAGVMQNPRHLVRRRGQEARLRCSPMKGHSHVYWYRQLPEEGLKFMVYLQKENIIDESGMPKERFSAEFPKEGPSILRIQQVVRGDSAAYFCASSRLTTGGAGNEQFFGPGTRLTVL.

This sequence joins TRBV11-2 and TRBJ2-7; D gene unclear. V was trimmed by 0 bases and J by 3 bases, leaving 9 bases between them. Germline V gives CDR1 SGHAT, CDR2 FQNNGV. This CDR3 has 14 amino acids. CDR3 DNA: TGTGCCAGCAGCTTAGATCGGTCTAGCTACGAGCAGTACTTC. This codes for CASSLDRSSYEQYF.

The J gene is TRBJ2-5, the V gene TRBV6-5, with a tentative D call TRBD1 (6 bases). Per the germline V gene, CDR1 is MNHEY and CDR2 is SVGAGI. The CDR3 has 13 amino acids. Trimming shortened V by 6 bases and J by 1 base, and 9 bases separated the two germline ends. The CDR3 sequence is CASRGTTQETQYF. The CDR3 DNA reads TGTGCCAGCAGGGGGACAACCCAAGAGACCCAGTACTTC.